These 22 T cell receptor beta chains share one sample of origin, sequenced in a study of Graves' ophthalmopathy and Graves' hyperthyroidism. Amplification of TCR beta CDR3 regions used RNA transcripts. First-round RT-PCR with HTBI primers preceded a second-round multiplex PCR. MiXCR, applied by TCRdb to the multiplex PCR reads, yields one record per CDR3 protein. The repertoire consists of 580,000 or so distinct CDR3 sequences, with under 40% occurring once and the leading ten covering about 4.2%. Sequencing was performed on peripheral blood or thyroid tissue (not recorded which). The receptors were gathered from an adult man with Graves' hyperthyroidism.

The J gene is TRBJ1-2, the V gene TRBV3-1; the D is unclear. With 1 base removed from V and 8 bases from J, the gap between germline ends came to 20 bases. This CDR3 has 16 amino acids. Germline lookup yields CDR1 LGHDT and CDR2 YNNKEL (reference sequence). CDR3 protein: CASSQGRQPLHYGYTF. For the CDR3, the DNA is TGTGCCAGCAGCCAAGGAAGGCAGCCCCTACATTACGGCTACACCTTC.

CDR3 sequence reads: CARAGGTEAFF. The CDR3 DNA is TGTGCTAGGGCAGGGGGGACTGAAGCTTTCTTT. The chain uses TRBV7-8 and TRBJ1-1, with TRBD1 matching 7 bases. In germline, CDR1 is SGHVS, CDR2 FQNEAQ. The CDR3 runs 11 residues. The full variable domain, completed using reference TRBV7-8 and TRBJ1-1, is GAGVSQSPRYKVAKRGQDVALRCDPISGHVSLFWYQQALGQGPEFLTYFQNEAQLDKSGLPSDRFFAERPEGSVSTLKIQRTQQEDSAVYLCARAGGTEAFFGQGTRLTVV.

The genes are TRBV7-3 and TRBJ2-2, with unresolved D. Germline assignment: CDR1 SGHTA and CDR2 FQGTGA. Trimming took 5 bases from V and 6 from J, leaving 13 bases between them. The CDR3 totals 14 residues. CDR3 DNA sequence: TGTGCCAGCAGCGCCTGGGAAGACGCCGGGGAGCTGTTTTTT. Its protein product is CASSAWEDAGELFF.

The table lists this clonotype with many counts. The chain employs TRBV5-8 and TRBJ2-5, with D hard to call. This CDR3 is 16 amino acids long. V lost 1 base, J lost 4 bases, and 17 bases lay in between. Germline V CDR1 and CDR2: SGHTS, YDEGEE. The CDR3 DNA follows: TGTGCCAGCAGCTTGAAGGTTCTCTCGTCCTCAGAGACCCAGTACTTC. This encodes CASSLKVLSSSETQYF. Using reference TRBV5-8 and TRBJ2-5 for the parts outside the CDR3, the full variable domain is EAGVTQSPTHLIKTRGQQATLRCSPISGHTSVYWYQQALGLGLQFLLWYDEGEERNRGNFPPRFSGRQFPNYSSELNVNALELEDSALYLCASSLKVLSSSETQYFGPGTRLLVL.

As concerns this clonotype: A read error is possible here, since a much larger clone lies one base away. This chain uses TRBV9 with TRBJ1-4; D perhaps matches TRBD1 (5 bases). Germline assignment: CDR1 SGDLS and CDR2 YYNGEE. The CDR3 loop spans 15 amino acids. CDR3 sequence reads: CASRVGHQNNEKLFF. In DNA form, the CDR3 reads TGTGCCAGCCGCGTAGGACACCAGAACAATGAAAAACTGTTTTTT.

This clonotype was seen more than once but under ten times. The chain carries TRBV6-5 and TRBJ2-7; D gene unclear. V was clipped by 6 bases and J by 2 bases, with 8 bases between them. CDR1 and CDR2 (germline): MNHEY, SVGAGI. The CDR3 spans 12 residues. The CDR3 protein is CASRAQTYEQYF. The CDR3 DNA reads as TGTGCCAGCAGGGCCCAGACCTACGAGCAGTACTTC.

This clonotype was seen at least ten times. V gene TRBV12-3 or TRBV12-4 combines with J gene TRBJ2-2; D remains unclear. Trimming took off 2 bases at V and 8 bases at J, with 3 bases between the two ends. The CDR3 is 11 amino acids. CDR3 nucleotides: TGTGCCAGCAGTTTACGTGGGGAGCTGTTTTTT. Protein: CASSLRGELFF.

This clonotype was found many times. This chain's CDR3 is CASSQKDTNTEAFF. CDR3 DNA sequence: TGTGCCAGCAGCCAAAAGGACACGAACACTGAAGCTTTCTTT. The chain carries TRBV3-1 and TRBJ1-1, with D possibly matching TRBD1 (5 bases). This CDR3 comprises 14 residues. Per germline, CDR1 LGHDT and CDR2 YNNKEL (reference sequence). Trimming pared 2 bases from V and 1 base from J, leaving 8 bases between.

With regard to this clonotype: This may stem from a read error, because a much larger clone lies one nucleotide away. V gene TRBV5-4 combines with J gene TRBJ2-5; possible D gene TRBD1, 6 bases. CDR3 length: 14 amino acids. Trimming removed 10 bases at V and 5 bases at J, with 21 bases between. The germline gives CDR1 SGHNT, CDR2 YYREEE (reference sequence). The CDR3 here is CASHARTDLETQYF. The CDR3 nucleotides read TGTGCCTCTCACGCCAGGACAGATTTGGAGACCCAGTACTTC.

The rearrangement links TRBV12-3 or TRBV12-4 to TRBJ1-1; 11 positions agree with TRBD1. The CDR3 covers 17 residues. The CDR3 nucleotides are TGTGCTAGTGGTTTGGTAGCCGGTGGGACAGGGGGCACTGAAGCTTTCTTT. It translates to CASGLVAGGTGGTEAFF.

As regards this clonotype: A read error may account for a junction end that differs from germline. The rearrangement links TRBV10-2 to TRBJ2-5; 12 nucleotides agree with TRBD2. Gene TRBJ2-1 matches the end of the DNA better, so the J call may be wrong. The CDR3 spans 15 residues. In germline, CDR1 is WSHSY, CDR2 SAAADI. The CDR3 DNA sequence: TGTGCCAGCAGTTCTAGCGGGGGGGCCAGTGATGAGCAGTTCTTC. Protein sequence: CASSSSGGASDEQFF.

The chain couples TRBV29-1 to TRBJ1-4; 8 nucleotides line up with TRBD1. V dropped 8 bases and J dropped 6; count of bases not matched to a gene: 11. There are 14 residues in the CDR3. Germline values: CDR1 SQVTM, CDR2 ANQGSEA. The CDR3 nucleotides read TGCAGCCCAGGACAGGGCCGCCACGATGAAAAACTGTTTTTT. This encodes CSPGQGRHDEKLFF.

This chain joins TRBV7-3 and TRBJ2-3, with a weak D call TRBD2 (6 bases). Between the trimmed V and J ends, which lost 4 bases and 3 bases, there was a span of 14 bases. The CDR3 extends over 15 amino acids. CDR1 and CDR2 from the germline V gene are SGHTA and FQGTGA. The CDR3 DNA reads TGTGCCAGCAGCTCGGGGGTGGCCGGAACAGATACGCAGTATTTT. It translates to CASSSGVAGTDTQYF.

The CDR3 protein is CASSERATNEKLFF. CDR3 coding DNA: TGTGCCAGCAGTGAGAGGGCAACTAATGAAAAACTGTTTTTT. The chain joins TRBV2 to TRBJ1-4; D is undetermined. Per the germline V gene, CDR1 is SNHLY and CDR2 is FYNNEI. The length of the CDR3 is 14 residues. Trimming shortened V by 3 bases and J by 0 bases, and 5 bases separated the two germline ends.

Notes on this clonotype: Here the CDR3 omits its conserved ending phenylalanine or tryptophan, so a read error is the likely source. The gene calls are TRBV20-1 and TRBJ2-2, with D possibly being TRBD1 (6 bases). The CDR3 has 15 amino acids. Germline assignment: CDR1 DFQATT and CDR2 SNEGSKA (reference sequence). Trimming shortened V by 0 bases and J by 2 bases, and 10 bases separated the two germline ends. The CDR3, as DNA: TGCAGTGCTAGAGATTTAGGGGGTAACACCGGGGAGCTGTTTTCT. The encoded protein is CSARDLGGNTGELFS.

The chain joins TRBV29-1 to TRBJ1-1; D is unresolved. This CDR3 region has 11 residues. Germline CDR1 SQVTM, CDR2 ANQGSEA. V lost 8 bases, J lost 4 bases, and 11 bases lay in between. CDR3 bases: TGCAGCTTGGTTGGGAGCACTGAAGCTTTCTTT. This encodes CSLVGSTEAFF.

This clonotype was observed at least ten times. The V and J genes are TRBV25-1 and TRBJ2-7, with TRBD2 as a possible D gene (6 bases). CDR1 and CDR2 from the germline V gene are MGHDK and SYGVNS. Trimming stripped 8 bases from V and 0 bases from J, with 14 bases between. CDR3 length equals 14 residues. CDR3 sequence reads: CASQEGGFSYEQYF. The CDR3 region has the DNA TGTGCCAGCCAAGAAGGAGGGTTCTCCTACGAGCAGTACTTC.

This clonotype was counted many times. V and J are TRBV2 and TRBJ2-7, with D maybe TRBD1 (6 bases). V lost 6 bases and J 0 bases, leaving 12 bases between the germline ends. The germline CDR1 and CDR2 sequences are SNHLY and FYNNEI. The CDR3 totals 14 residues. The CDR3 region is CASSVDSRSYEQYF. In DNA, the CDR3 is TGTGCCAGCAGCGTGGACAGTCGCTCCTACGAGCAGTACTTC.

The chain carries TRBV20-1 and TRBJ2-7, with 9 bases lining up with TRBD2. The germline CDR1 and CDR2 sequences are DFQATT and SNEGSKA (reference sequence). With V trimmed by 6 bases and J by 0 bases, 6 bases remained unmatched. The CDR3 covers 14 residues. The CDR3 spells CSAERGRASYEQYF. The DNA for the CDR3 is TGCAGTGCAGAACGCGGGAGGGCCTCCTACGAGCAGTACTTC.

V gene TRBV25-1 combines with J gene TRBJ2-5; 8 positions match TRBD2. CDR1 and CDR2 from the germline V gene are MGHDK and SYGVNS. V was pared by 8 bases and J by 7 bases, with 15 bases of the junction left unmatched. CDR3 length: 15 residues. CDR3 in amino acids: CASSRPLAEGRTQYF. The CDR3 region has the DNA TGTGCCAGCTCACGACCACTAGCGGAGGGGAGGACCCAGTACTTC.

J is TRBJ2-7 and V is TRBV5-4; D is undetermined. The DNA end lines up better with TRBJ2-1; the J call may be wrong. The germline V gene has CDR1 SGHNT and CDR2 YYREEE (reference sequence). The CDR3 sequence is 18 residues long. In DNA form, the CDR3 reads TGTGCCAGCAGCTTGGAGTTGAGTGGGGTTAGCTCCTACAATGAGCAGTTCTTC. Translating it yields CASSLELSGVSSYNEQFF.

Many counts were recorded for this clonotype. The rearrangement uses TRBV3-1 and TRBJ2-5, with 10 bases matching TRBD1. J lost 8 bases, V lost 0 bases, and 3 bases had no gene match. Germline V gene sequence: CDR1 LGHDT, CDR2 YNNKEL (reference sequence). This CDR3 is built from 14 residues. This CDR3 is CASSQDGTGATQYF. The CDR3 DNA is TGTGCCAGCAGCCAAGACGGGACAGGGGCCACCCAGTACTTC.